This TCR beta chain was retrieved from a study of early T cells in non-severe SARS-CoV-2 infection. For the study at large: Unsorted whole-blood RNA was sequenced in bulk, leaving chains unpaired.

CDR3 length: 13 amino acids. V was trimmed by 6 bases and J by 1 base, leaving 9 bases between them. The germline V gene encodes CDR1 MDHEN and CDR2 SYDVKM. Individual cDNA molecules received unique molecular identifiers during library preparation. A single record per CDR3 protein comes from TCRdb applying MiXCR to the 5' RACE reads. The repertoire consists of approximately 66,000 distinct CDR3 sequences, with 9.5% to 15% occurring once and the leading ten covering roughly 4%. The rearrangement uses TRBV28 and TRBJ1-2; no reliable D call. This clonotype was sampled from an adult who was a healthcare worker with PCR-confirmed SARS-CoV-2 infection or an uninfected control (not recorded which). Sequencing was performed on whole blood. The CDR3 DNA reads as TGTGCCAGCAGATCTACAAATAACTATGGCTACACCTTC. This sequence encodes CASRSTNNYGYTF.